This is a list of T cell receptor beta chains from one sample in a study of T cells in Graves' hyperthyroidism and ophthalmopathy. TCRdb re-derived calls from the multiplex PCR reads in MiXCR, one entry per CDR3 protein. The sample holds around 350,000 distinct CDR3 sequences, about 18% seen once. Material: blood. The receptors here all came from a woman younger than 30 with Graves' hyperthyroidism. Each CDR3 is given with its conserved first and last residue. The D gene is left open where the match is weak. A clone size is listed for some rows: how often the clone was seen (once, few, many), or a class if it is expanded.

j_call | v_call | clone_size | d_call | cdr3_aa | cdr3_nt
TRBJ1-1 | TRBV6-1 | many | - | CASSEWSGGRNTEAFF | TGTGCCAGCAGTGAATGGTCGGGGGGACGAAACACTGAAGCTTTCTTT
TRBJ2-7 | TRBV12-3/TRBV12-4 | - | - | CASSLALGLSHEQYF | TGTGCCAGCAGTTTAGCGCTGGGACTCTCTCACGAGCAGTACTTC
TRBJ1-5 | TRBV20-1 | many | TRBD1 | CSAREWTGDRQPQHF | TGCAGTGCTAGAGAATGGACAGGGGATCGTCAGCCCCAGCATTTT
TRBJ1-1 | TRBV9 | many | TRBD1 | CASSVTGGRGTEAFF | TGTGCCAGCAGCGTAACAGGGGGCCGCGGCACTGAAGCTTTCTTT
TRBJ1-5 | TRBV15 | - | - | CATSRRGPDSNQPQHF | TGTGCCACCAGCAGAAGGGGACCTGATAGCAATCAGCCCCAGCATTTT
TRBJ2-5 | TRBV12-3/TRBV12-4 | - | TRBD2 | CASSLRGGQEIQYF | TGTGCCAGCAGTTTACGGGGGGGCCAAGAGATCCAGTACTTC
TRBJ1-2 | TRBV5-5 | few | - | CASSLGLAGDGYTF | TGTGCCAGCAGCTTAGGGTTGGCGGGGGATGGCTACACCTTC
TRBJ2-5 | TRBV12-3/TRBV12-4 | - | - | CASSLESRVDGTQYF | TGTGCCAGCAGCTTAGAGAGCAGGGTCGACGGGACCCAGTACTTC
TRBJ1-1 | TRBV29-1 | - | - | CSVDHYQGTKAFF | TGCAGCGTCGATCACTATCAGGGCACCAAAGCTTTCTTT
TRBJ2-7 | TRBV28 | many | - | CASSGAGASTYEQYF | TGTGCCAGCAGTGGGGCGGGGGCTTCAACCTACGAGCAGTACTTC
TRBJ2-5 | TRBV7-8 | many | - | CASSLAIDSHGTQYF | TGTGCCAGCAGCTTAGCGATCGACAGCCACGGGACCCAGTACTTC
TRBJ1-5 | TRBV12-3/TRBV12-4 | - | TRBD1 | CASSLSPGQGGAQHF | TGTGCCAGCAGTCTTAGTCCGGGACAGGGTGGAGCCCAGCATTTT
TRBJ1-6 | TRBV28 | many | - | CASSLFRPGNNSPLHF | TGTGCCAGCAGTTTATTTCGCCCAGGGAACAATTCACCCCTCCACTTT
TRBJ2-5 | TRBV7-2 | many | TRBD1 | CASSKTGKETQYF | TGTGCCAGCAGCAAGACAGGGAAGGAGACCCAGTACTTC
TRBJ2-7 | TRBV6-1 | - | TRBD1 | CASRRTGTGGHEQYF | TGTGCCAGCAGACGTACCGGGACAGGGGGCCACGAGCAGTACTTC
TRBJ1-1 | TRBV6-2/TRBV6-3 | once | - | CASRFMVDRGIPSTEAFF | TGTGCCAGCAGATTTATGGTGGATAGGGGAATCCCGAGCACTGAAGCTTTCTTT
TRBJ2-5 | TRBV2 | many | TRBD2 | CASTLAGGPEETQYF | TGTGCCAGCACCTTAGCGGGGGGGCCTGAGGAGACCCAGTACTTC
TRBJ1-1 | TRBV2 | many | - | CASSPGGYPEAFF | TGTGCCAGCTCCCCGGGGGGATACCCTGAAGCTTTCTTT